In its sample, the clone carrying this TCR beta chain was seen a few times. Antigen unknown. From RNA transcripts, TCR beta CDR3 regions were amplified. A first-round RT-PCR of the TCR CDR3 used the HTBI primer set. TCRdb analysed the multiplex PCR reads with MiXCR anew, one entry per CDR3 protein. The sample consists of under 550,000 distinct CDR3 sequences, 20% of them appearing once. This record belongs to a study of T cells in Graves' hyperthyroidism and ophthalmopathy. Points from the study as a whole: Ophthalmopathy was predicted by the model a median of about 6.7 months ahead of onset.

Trimming removed 4 bases from V and 6 bases from J, with 18 bases in between. Germline assignment: CDR1 KGHDR and CDR2 SFDVKD. CDR3 length: 16 residues. The chain is built from TRBV24-1 and TRBJ2-1; the D gene is possibly TRBD1 (6 bases). Source material: blood. The clonotype was recovered from a man in his forties with Graves' ophthalmopathy. CDR3 in amino acids: CATSDPRGEGGNEQFF. The CDR3 DNA reads as TGTGCCACCAGTGACCCCAGGGGAGAAGGTGGCAATGAGCAGTTCTTC.